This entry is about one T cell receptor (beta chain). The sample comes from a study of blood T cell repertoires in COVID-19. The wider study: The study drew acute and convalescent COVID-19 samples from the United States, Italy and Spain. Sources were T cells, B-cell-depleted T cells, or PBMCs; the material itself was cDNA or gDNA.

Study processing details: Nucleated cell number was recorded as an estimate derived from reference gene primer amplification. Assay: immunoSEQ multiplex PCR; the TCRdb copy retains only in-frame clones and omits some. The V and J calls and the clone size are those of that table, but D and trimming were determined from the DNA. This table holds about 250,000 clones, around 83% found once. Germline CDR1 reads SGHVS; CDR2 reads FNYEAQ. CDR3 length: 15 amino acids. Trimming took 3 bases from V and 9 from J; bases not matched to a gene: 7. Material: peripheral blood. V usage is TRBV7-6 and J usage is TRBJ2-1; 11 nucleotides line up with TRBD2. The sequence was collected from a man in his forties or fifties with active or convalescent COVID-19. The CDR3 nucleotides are TGTGCCAGCAGCTTGTTAGAGACTAGCGGGATTGAGCAGTTCTTC. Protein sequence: CASSLLETSGIEQFF.